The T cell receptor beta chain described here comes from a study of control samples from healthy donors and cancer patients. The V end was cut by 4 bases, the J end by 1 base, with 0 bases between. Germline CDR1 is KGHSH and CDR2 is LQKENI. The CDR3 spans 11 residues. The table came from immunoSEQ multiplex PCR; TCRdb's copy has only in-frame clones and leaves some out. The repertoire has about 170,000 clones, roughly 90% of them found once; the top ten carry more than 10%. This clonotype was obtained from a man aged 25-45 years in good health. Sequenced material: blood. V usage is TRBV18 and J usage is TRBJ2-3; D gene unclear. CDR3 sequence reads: CASSRTDTQYF. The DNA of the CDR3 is TGTGCCAGCTCACGCACAGATACGCAGTATTTT.